Here is one TCR beta chain with its context. Other DNA sequences in this specimen translate into the identical CDR3. The record originates from a study of blood T cell repertoires in COVID-19. Study background: Samples representing acute and convalescent COVID-19 were sourced from the United States, Italy and Spain. In each case, the material was cDNA or gDNA derived from T cells, B-cell-depleted T cells, or PBMCs.

Per the study methods: Researchers report that nucleated cell counts were estimated from reference gene primer amplification. Profiling relied on immunoSEQ multiplex PCR, and the TCRdb table lists in-frame clones only, not all of them. The DNA was the basis for D and trimming; V, J and clone size are from that table. The sample records roughly 180,000 clones, 85% to 90% being singletons. V lost 2 bases and J lost 2; bases outside the gene matches: 11. The CDR3 consists of 16 residues. Per the germline V gene, CDR1 is GTSNPN and CDR2 is SVGIG (reference sequence). Material: peripheral blood. This chain joins TRBV30 and TRBJ2-5, with 7 bases that match TRBD2. This receptor was identified in a woman between 25 and 40 years old with active or convalescent COVID-19. CDR3 bases: TGTGCCTGGAGTCTTGGGCTCCGGGGAGGGCAAGAGACCCAGTACTTC. As protein: CAWSLGLRGGQETQYF.